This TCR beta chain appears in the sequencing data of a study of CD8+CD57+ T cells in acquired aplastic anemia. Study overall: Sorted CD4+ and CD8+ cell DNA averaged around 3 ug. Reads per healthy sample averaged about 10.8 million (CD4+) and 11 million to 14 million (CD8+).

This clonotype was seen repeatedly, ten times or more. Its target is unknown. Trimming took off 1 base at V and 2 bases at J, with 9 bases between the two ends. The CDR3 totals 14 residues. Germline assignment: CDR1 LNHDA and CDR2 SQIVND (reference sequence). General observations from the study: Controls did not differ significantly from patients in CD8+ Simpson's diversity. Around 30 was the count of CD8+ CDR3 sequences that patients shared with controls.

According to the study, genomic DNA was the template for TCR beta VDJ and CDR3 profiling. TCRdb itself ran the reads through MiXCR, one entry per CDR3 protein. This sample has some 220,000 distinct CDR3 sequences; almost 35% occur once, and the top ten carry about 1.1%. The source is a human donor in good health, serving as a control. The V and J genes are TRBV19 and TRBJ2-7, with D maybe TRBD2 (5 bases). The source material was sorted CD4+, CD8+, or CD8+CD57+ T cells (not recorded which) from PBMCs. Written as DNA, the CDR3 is TGTGCCAGTAGTATAGCCGGGAAGGCCTACGAGCAGTACTTC. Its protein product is CASSIAGKAYEQYF. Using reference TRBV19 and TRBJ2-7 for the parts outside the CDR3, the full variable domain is DGGITQSPKYLFRKEGQNVTLSCEQNLNHDAMYWYRQDPGQGLRLIYYSQIVNDFQKGDIAEGYSVSREKKESFPLTVTSAQKNPTAFYLCASSIAGKAYEQYFGPGTRLTVT.